What follows are 32 T cell receptor beta chains derived from one specimen sequenced in a study of control samples from healthy donors and cancer patients. The repertoire was sequenced with immunoSEQ multiplex PCR; TCRdb's copy has only in-frame clones and lacks some. The sample has roughly 73,000 clones; over 70% are singletons. Sequencing was done on a sample of blood. The receptors were gathered from a man between 45 and 60 years old in good health.

V is TRBV6-5 and J is TRBJ1-2; weak D call: TRBD1 (5 bases). The CDR3 is 11 residues long. Trimming left V 11 bases short and J 5 bases short, with 12 bases between. In germline, CDR1 is MNHEY, CDR2 SVGAGI. The CDR3 here is CASQGGYGYTF. CDR3 DNA sequence: TGTGCCTCCCAGGGTGGTTATGGCTACACCTTC.

J is TRBJ1-5 and V is TRBV7-2; TRBD1 matches 8 bases. J was trimmed by 4 bases and V by 5 bases; bases with no gene match: 4. CDR3 length: 14 amino acids. Germline CDR1 and CDR2: SGHTA and FQGNSA. The CDR3 sequence is CASSTRQGNQPQHF. The CDR3 DNA reads as TGTGCCAGCAGCACCCGACAGGGGAATCAGCCCCAGCATTTT.

In this sample, this clone turned up a few times. This chain uses TRBV9 with TRBJ1-2; 7 bases align to TRBD1. The CDR3 loop spans 13 amino acids. The germline V gene has CDR1 SGDLS and CDR2 YYNGEE. With 3 bases clipped from V and 5 bases from J, the junction kept 4 bases outside the gene matches. CDR3 sequence reads: CASSGGTVYGYTF. CDR3 in DNA: TGTGCCAGCAGCGGTGGGACAGTTTATGGCTACACCTTC.

The chain recombines TRBV2 with TRBJ2-1; 8 bases are a match to TRBD2. J lost 0 bases, V lost 6 bases, and 7 bases had no gene match. Per germline, CDR1 SNHLY and CDR2 FYNNEI. This CDR3 region has 16 residues. CDR3 in amino acids: CASSPGRVGSYNEQFF. The CDR3 nucleotides read TGTGCCAGCAGCCCCGGGAGGGTCGGCTCCTACAATGAGCAGTTCTTC.

The chain is built from TRBV6-5 and TRBJ2-2; no reliable D call. The V gene lost 8 bases and the J gene lost 1 base, with 11 bases spanning the gap. The CDR3 extends over 14 amino acids. The germline CDR1 and CDR2 sequences are MNHEY and SVGAGI. In nucleotides, the CDR3 is TGTGCCAGCGCCGATTCAGGGAACACCGGGGAGCTGTTTTTT. Amino acid sequence: CASADSGNTGELFF.

The chain couples TRBV29-1 to TRBJ1-2, with 7 bases aligning to TRBD1. CDR1 and CDR2 from the germline V gene are SQVTM and ANQGSEA. V lost 8 bases, J lost 7 bases, and 7 bases stayed unmatched. CDR3 size: 11 residues. CDR3 loop: CSTRGGAGYTF. DNA for the CDR3: TGCAGCACCAGAGGGGGCGCTGGCTACACCTTC.

This rearrangement joins TRBV19 to TRBJ1-4; the match to TRBD1 covers 8 bases. V lost 6 bases and J lost 2; bases outside the gene matches: 5. This CDR3 spans 15 amino acids. CDR1 and CDR2 (germline): LNHDA, SQIVND (reference sequence). CDR3 sequence (DNA): TGTGCCAGTAGCTTCAGACAGGGGACTAATGAAAAACTGTTTTTT. Translation: CASSFRQGTNEKLFF.

By proportion, this clone is medium-sized. This sequence joins TRBV12-3 or TRBV12-4 and TRBJ2-2; D perhaps matches TRBD2 (6 bases). The CDR3 is 13 amino acids. Between the trimmed V and J ends, which lost 4 bases and 7 bases, there was a span of 10 bases. CDR3 loop: CASSSLGSGELFF. The CDR3 nucleotides read TGTGCCAGCAGTTCGCTCGGGAGCGGGGAGCTGTTTTTT.

The rearrangement links TRBV19 to TRBJ2-1; D is perhaps TRBD2 (6 bases). CDR1 is LNHDA and CDR2 is SQIVND in the germline V gene (reference sequence). V dropped 3 bases and J dropped 5 bases, with 11 bases sitting between them. This CDR3 comprises 14 residues. CDR3 sequence reads: CASSITSTNNEQFF. In DNA form, the CDR3 reads TGTGCCAGTAGTATTACTAGCACTAACAATGAGCAGTTCTTC.

This clone was found once. This sequence joins TRBV15 and TRBJ2-1; 7 nucleotides align to TRBD2. Germline values: CDR1 LNHNV, CDR2 YYDKDF (reference sequence). This CDR3 is built from 17 residues. Trimming took 0 bases from V and 2 from J; bases not matched to a gene: 7. CDR3 nucleotides: TGTGCCACCAGCAGAGATCCGGCGGGGGTCACCTACAATGAGCAGTTCTTC. Encoded protein: CATSRDPAGVTYNEQFF.

The V and J genes are TRBV4-3 and TRBJ2-7, with 10 bases that match TRBD2. V was clipped by 5 bases and J by 1 base; unmatched bases: 5. The CDR3 has 15 residues. CDR1 is LGHNA and CDR2 is YSLEER in the germline V gene. The CDR3 DNA reads as TGCGCCAGCAGCGAAGGACTAGCGGAATCCTACGAGCAGTACTTC. Translation gives CASSEGLAESYEQYF.

This clone was detected only a few times. V is TRBV29-1 and J is TRBJ2-7, with D possibly matching TRBD2 (5 bases). V was trimmed by 6 bases and J by 5 bases, leaving 14 bases between them. CDR1 SQVTM and CDR2 ANQGSEA come from the germline V gene. The CDR3 spans 12 residues. The CDR3 region has the DNA TGCAGCGTCTTCGGGGTCATCAACGAGCAGTACTTC. Amino acids: CSVFGVINEQYF.

This chain joins TRBV28 and TRBJ1-4; TRBD1 aligns across 7 bases. CDR1 is MDHEN and CDR2 is SYDVKM in the germline V gene. CDR3 size: 14 residues. With V trimmed by 6 bases and J by 4 bases, 5 bases remained unmatched. The CDR3 is CASSLDRVNEKLFF. CDR3 nucleotide sequence: TGTGCCAGCAGCCTTGACAGGGTTAATGAAAAACTGTTTTTT.

This clone was counted a single time. An end of the junction differs from the germline gene, which may be a read error. In the same sample, other DNA sequences code for this CDR3. The chain uses TRBV4-1 and TRBJ1-2; D is unresolved. CDR3 size: 12 residues. Germline values: CDR1 MGHRA, CDR2 YSYEKL. In nucleotides, the CDR3 is TGCGCCAGCAGCCAAGGACCCTATGGCTACACCTTT. It encodes CASSQGPYGYTF.

Points on this clone: This CDR3 is missing its conserved last phenylalanine or tryptophan, likely due to a read error. The DNA is left out, because the CDR3 cannot be placed on it with certainty; the CDR3 is given as TCRdb lists it. The chain employs TRBV12-3 or TRBV12-4 and TRBJ2-4; the table names TRBD1, a call not compared with the DNA. Inclusive of both ends, the CDR3 amounts to 11 amino acids. The CDR3: CASSLVGARGR.

There are a few counts of this clone. The V gene is TRBV7-2, the J gene TRBJ2-7; TRBD2 might be the D (7 bases). This CDR3 is built from 15 residues. Germline-derived CDR1 and CDR2 are SGHTA and FQGNSA. The V end lost 1 base, the J end lost 3 bases, and 13 bases lay between the germline ends. This CDR3 reads CASSLEWGGSYEQYF. The DNA of the CDR3 is TGTGCCAGCAGCTTAGAATGGGGGGGCAGCTACGAGCAGTACTTC.

This chain joins TRBV5-1 and TRBJ2-2; no clear D. Germline V gene sequence: CDR1 SGHRS, CDR2 YFSETQ. This CDR3 contains 15 residues. V was trimmed by 1 base and J by 3 bases, leaving 10 bases between them. CDR3 nucleotides: TGCGCCAGCAGCTTGAAGGGTTCCGACACCGGGGAGCTGTTTTTT. Its translation is CASSLKGSDTGELFF.

The rearrangement links TRBV6-5 to TRBJ1-2; D is unclear. V was clipped by 8 bases and J by 0 bases, with 13 bases between them. CDR1 MNHEY and CDR2 SVGAGI come from the germline V gene. The CDR3 totals 14 residues. The CDR3 region is CASSEGGSNYGYTF. CDR3 nucleotides: TGTGCCAGCTCTGAGGGAGGGTCTAACTATGGCTACACCTTC.

The rearrangement uses TRBV5-1 and TRBJ1-1; the match to TRBD1 covers 9 bases. The V gene end was trimmed by 0 bases and the J gene end by 5 bases; junction bases not matched to a gene: 2. The CDR3 sequence is 14 residues long. In germline, CDR1 is SGHRS, CDR2 YFSETQ. CDR3: CASSLEGQGTEAFF. Written as DNA, the CDR3 is TGCGCCAGCAGCTTGGAGGGACAGGGAACTGAAGCTTTCTTT.

The sample holds one count of this clone. The gene calls are TRBV7-2 and TRBJ2-7; 7 bases are a match to TRBD1. J gave up 2 bases and V 5 bases, and 9 bases lay outside the gene matches. Germline V CDR1 and CDR2: SGHTA, FQGNSA. The CDR3 is 15 residues long. The DNA of the CDR3 is TGTGCCAGCAGCCCCCGGGACAGACTCACCTACGAGCAGTACTTC. Translated: CASSPRDRLTYEQYF.

J is TRBJ2-3 and V is TRBV3-1 (or the pseudogene TRBV3-2); no definite D call. There are 12 residues in the CDR3. Germline loops: CDR1 LGHDT, CDR2 YNNKEL (reference sequence). With 5 bases removed from V and 3 bases from J, the gap between germline ends came to 6 bases. The CDR3 here is CASSRDTDTQYF. The CDR3 DNA reads TGTGCCAGCAGCAGGGATACAGATACGCAGTATTTT.

The gene calls are TRBV6-5 and TRBJ2-7; D call uncertain. Germline CDR1 MNHEY, CDR2 SVGAGI. Trimming took 5 bases from V and 2 from J, leaving 10 bases between them. The CDR3 length is 13 residues. In DNA, the CDR3 is TGTGCCAGCAGTCTCTCCTCAACCTACGAGCAGTACTTC. Translating gives CASSLSSTYEQYF.

This clone showed up just once. This chain connects TRBV30 to TRBJ2-7; D not certain. V lost 3 bases to trimming and J lost 0 bases, with 12 bases between them. This CDR3 comprises 14 residues. Germline CDR1 reads GTSNPN; CDR2 reads SVGIG (reference sequence). In DNA, the CDR3 is TGTGCCTGGAGATCCGTCACAGACTCCTACGAGCAGTACTTC. Its protein product is CAWRSVTDSYEQYF.

This clone was seen a handful of times. This CDR3 reads CATSDTLSGLGRETQYF. The CDR3 region has the DNA TGTGCCACCAGTGATACCCTGAGCGGACTGGGAAGAGAGACCCAGTACTTC. The chain has TRBV24-1 and TRBJ2-5, with D possibly matching TRBD2 (5 bases). V was clipped by 3 bases and J by 4 bases, with 20 bases between them. This CDR3 comprises 17 residues. Per germline, CDR1 KGHDR and CDR2 SFDVKD.

The rearrangement links TRBV12-3 or TRBV12-4 to TRBJ2-3; D unclear. V shed 2 bases and J shed 0 bases, with 0 bases lying between them. The CDR3 length is 12 residues. The chain's CDR3 is CASSLSTDTQYF. The CDR3 region has the DNA TGTGCCAGCAGTTTAAGCACAGATACGCAGTATTTT.

V gene TRBV6-2 or TRBV6-3 combines with J gene TRBJ1-2; D is possibly TRBD1 (6 bases). This CDR3 comprises 14 residues. Germline CDR1 MNHEY, CDR2 SVGEGT. V lost 4 bases and J 4 bases, leaving 13 bases between the germline ends. This CDR3 reads CASSFGRGGYGYTF. In DNA, the CDR3 is TGTGCCAGCAGTTTCGGCAGGGGCGGCTATGGCTACACCTTC.

This chain connects TRBV19 to TRBJ1-1; D gene ambiguous. The germline V gene has CDR1 LNHDA and CDR2 SQIVND (reference sequence). Trimming removed 3 bases at V and 3 bases at J, with 11 bases between. This CDR3 spans 14 amino acids. CDR3 loop: CASSIRLGDTEAFF. CDR3 nucleotide sequence: TGTGCCAGTAGTATCAGGCTCGGGGACACTGAAGCTTTCTTT. Filled out from reference TRBV19 and TRBJ1-1, the complete variable domain reads DGGITQSPKYLFRKEGQNVTLSCEQNLNHDAMYWYRQDPGQGLRLIYYSQIVNDFQKGDIAEGYSVSREKKESFPLTVTSAQKNPTAFYLCASSIRLGDTEAFFGQGTRLTVV.

The chain has TRBV6-6 and TRBJ1-3; D gene unclear. Germline loops: CDR1 MNHNY, CDR2 SVGAGI (reference sequence). The CDR3 extends over 12 amino acids. Trimming pared 6 bases from V and 1 base from J, leaving 4 bases between. CDR3 sequence (DNA): TGTGCCAGCAGAGGATCTGGAAACACCATATATTTT. It specifies CASRGSGNTIYF.

In the case of this clone: Other DNA sequences of this sample code for an identical CDR3. V usage is TRBV30 and J usage is TRBJ1-3, with D unclear. Trimming left V 0 bases short and J 4 bases short, with 7 bases between. This CDR3 is 13 amino acids long. Looked up from germline, CDR1 is GTSNPN and CDR2 is SVGIG (reference sequence). The CDR3 reads CAWSVVRGNTIYF. The CDR3, as DNA: TGTGCCTGGAGTGTAGTCAGAGGAAACACCATATATTTT.

This chain connects TRBV11-1 to TRBJ1-1; maybe TRBD1 (5 bases). V lost 6 bases and J 1 base, leaving 6 bases between the germline ends. Looked up from germline, CDR1 is SGHAT and CDR2 is FQDESV (reference sequence). This CDR3 spans 12 amino acids. The CDR3 sequence is CASSTGNTEAFF. The CDR3 DNA sequence: TGTGCCAGCAGTACAGGGAACACTGAAGCTTTCTTT.

In its sample, this clone was seen once. The gene calls are TRBV5-6 and TRBJ2-1; D is unclear. The CDR3 totals 12 residues. Germline V CDR1 and CDR2: SGHDT, YYEEEE. V was shortened by 2 bases and J by 14 bases, with 14 bases between the two germline ends. CDR3: CASSFVRAIEFF. In DNA, the CDR3 is TGTGCCAGCAGCTTTGTTAGGGCGATTGAGTTCTTC.

In its sample, this clone was seen a few times. The chain is built from TRBV6-2 or TRBV6-3 and TRBJ1-2; D is uncertain. This CDR3 has 14 amino acids. V was shortened by 5 bases and J by 8 bases, with 18 bases between the two germline ends. Germline lookup yields CDR1 MNHEY and CDR2 SVGEGT. DNA of the CDR3: TGTGCCAGCAGTCGCCGCGGTACCCTTACGGGCTACACCTTC. This sequence encodes CASSRRGTLTGYTF.